The next 30 T cell receptor beta chains were all read from a single sample in a study of naive and memory T cell subsets. The beta constant-region primer was an equimolar mix of two oligonucleotides covering TRBC1 and TRBC2. TCRdb passed the UMI-ligation and nested PCR reads through MiXCR, listing each CDR3 protein once. The sample carries some 150,000 distinct CDR3 sequences, over 15% recorded once. The sequenced sample consisted of naive CD4+ T cells from blood. Receptors originate from a human donor in good health.

This clonotype was seen a handful of times. This chain joins TRBV25-1 and TRBJ2-7, with D possibly TRBD2 on 5 matching bases. The germline V gene has CDR1 MGHDK and CDR2 SYGVNS. V was clipped by 5 bases and J by 6 bases, with 23 bases between them. The CDR3 is 16 residues long. The CDR3 is CASSPPAVPKGSEQYF. CDR3 bases: TGTGCCAGCAGTCCACCAGCGGTCCCTAAGGGAAGCGAGCAGTACTTC.

In this sample, this clonotype turned up a few times. A read error may produce the germline difference seen at one junction end. The chain has TRBV28 and TRBJ2-5, with D hard to call. This CDR3 has 11 residues. CDR1 MDHEN and CDR2 SYDVKM come from the germline V gene. The CDR3 spells CASSLSGSPFF. The CDR3 coding sequence is TGTGCCAGCAGTTTATCCGGGTCACCCTTCTTC.

V and J are TRBV24-1 and TRBJ2-1; TRBD2 agrees at 9 bases. The CDR3 runs to 17 residues. From germline, CDR1 is KGHDR and CDR2 SFDVKD. V lost 6 bases to trimming and J lost 9 bases; unmatched junction nucleotides: 17. CDR3 nucleotides: TGTGCCACCAGTTCGGTAGCGGGAGATGAGGGGCCGGGTGAGCAGTTCTTC. It is translated as CATSSVAGDEGPGEQFF.

This clonotype was observed a few times. The V call is TRBV20-1, the J call TRBJ2-7, with D tentatively TRBD1 or TRBD2 (5 bases each). V shed 3 bases and J shed 7 bases, with 19 bases lying between them. The CDR3 runs to 14 residues. The germline V gene encodes CDR1 DFQATT and CDR2 SNEGSKA (reference sequence). The CDR3 DNA follows: TGCAGTGCTAGTCTACGGGGCGGGTATGGGGAGCAGTACTTC. Protein sequence: CSASLRGGYGEQYF.

This clonotype was recorded a few times. The DNA of the CDR3 is TGCAGTGCTAGTCCGCTAGCGGGGGCGGACAATGAGCAGTTCTTC. It yields the protein CSASPLAGADNEQFF. V usage is TRBV20-1 and J usage is TRBJ2-1; TRBD2 matches at 10 bases. The germline V gene has CDR1 DFQATT and CDR2 SNEGSKA (reference sequence). The CDR3 contains 15 residues. V dropped 3 bases and J dropped 5; count of bases not matched to a gene: 7.

Only a few counts were recorded for this clonotype. The chain joins TRBV7-3 to TRBJ2-2; TRBD1 matches at 7 bases. Trimming cost V 2 bases and J 1 base; bases outside gene matches: 10. The CDR3 runs 18 residues. Germline V lookup: CDR1 SGHTA, CDR2 FQGTGA. CDR3 DNA: TGTGCCAGCAGCTTAGGGGTGACAGGGTGGGAGAACACCGGGGAGCTGTTTTTT. Amino acids: CASSLGVTGWENTGELFF.

The sample holds a few counts of this clonotype. The V and J genes are TRBV6-2 or TRBV6-3 and TRBJ2-1; a weak D match, TRBD2 (5 bases). V was shortened by 2 bases and J by 9 bases, with 32 bases between the two germline ends. CDR3 length: 20 amino acids. CDR1 is MNHEY, CDR2 SVGEGT, per germline. The CDR3 coding sequence is TGTGCCAGCAGTTACCTGTTTGGACCCCAGAGGACTGGGGTCGTAAGTGAGCAGTTCTTC. Translation gives CASSYLFGPQRTGVVSEQFF.

The J gene is TRBJ1-2, the V gene TRBV10-3; D is undetermined. The germline V gene encodes CDR1 ENHRY and CDR2 SYGVKD. V dropped 7 bases and J dropped 7 bases, with 13 bases sitting between them. This CDR3 is 12 amino acids long. The CDR3 loop reads CAITRGNFGYTF. DNA for the CDR3: TGTGCCATCACGAGAGGGAATTTTGGCTACACCTTC.

The chain couples TRBV7-2 to TRBJ1-2, with 10 bases matching TRBD1. The V segment lost 5 bases and the J segment 6 bases; nucleotides outside the gene matches: 6. The CDR3 spans 14 residues. The V gene's germline CDR1 is SGHTA and CDR2 FQGNSA. The CDR3 DNA follows: TGTGCCAGCAGCGTCGGACAGGGGGGAAATGGCTACACCTTC. As protein: CASSVGQGGNGYTF. The full variable domain, with the rest looked up from reference TRBV7-2 and TRBJ1-2, is GAGVSQSPSNKVTEKGKDVELRCDPISGHTALYWYRQSLGQGLEFLIYFQGNSAPDKSGLPSDRFSAERTGGSVSTLTIQRTQQEDSAVYLCASSVGQGGNGYTFGSGTRLTVV.

The V gene is TRBV20-1, the J gene TRBJ2-7; D may be TRBD1 or TRBD2 (6 bases each). The CDR3 is made up of 18 amino acids. The germline V gene has CDR1 DFQATT and CDR2 SNEGSKA (reference sequence). V shed 3 bases and J shed 5 bases, with 29 bases lying between them. The CDR3 protein is CSARRREGGTPSRDEQYF. CDR3 nucleotides: TGCAGTGCTAGGAGGAGGGAAGGGGGGACCCCAAGCCGCGACGAGCAGTACTTC.

V and J are TRBV19 and TRBJ1-5; 7 bases map to TRBD1. This CDR3 is 18 amino acids long. Germline lookup yields CDR1 LNHDA and CDR2 SQIVND (reference sequence). V shed 3 bases, J shed 3 bases, and the junction held 14 bases outside the gene matches. CDR3 amino acids: CASSMGTLARGANQPQHF. CDR3 bases: TGTGCCAGTAGTATGGGGACCCTGGCCAGGGGGGCCAATCAGCCCCAGCATTTT.

This clonotype was seen only a few times. V usage is TRBV20-1 and J usage is TRBJ2-7; unclear D gene. From germline, CDR1 is DFQATT and CDR2 SNEGSKA (reference sequence). The CDR3 runs 13 residues. Trimming cost V 6 bases and J 3 bases, with 15 bases left between them. CDR3 protein: CSAPPSPLYEQYF. The CDR3 DNA reads TGCAGTGCCCCCCCCTCACCCCTCTACGAGCAGTACTTC.

The chain combines TRBV10-3 with TRBJ1-4, with D uncertain. This CDR3 comprises 14 residues. Trimming took 4 bases from V and 0 from J, leaving 6 bases between them. The V gene's germline CDR1 is ENHRY and CDR2 SYGVKD. CDR3: CAISGTATNEKLFF. CDR3 DNA: TGTGCCATCAGTGGTACAGCAACTAATGAAAAACTGTTTTTT.

Here the CDR3 DNA reads TGTGCCAGCAGTGTGGGGGGATATCAGCCCCAGCATTTT. It encodes CASSVGGYQPQHF. V usage is TRBV6-1 and J usage is TRBJ1-5; the D gene is possibly TRBD1 (5 bases). CDR3 size: 13 residues. CDR1 MNHNS and CDR2 SASEGT come from the germline V gene. The V end was cut by 4 bases, the J end by 5 bases, with 9 bases between.

The CDR3 DNA reads TGTGCCAGCTCCCCTCTAGCTAGGTCCTACAATGAGCAGTTCTTC. Translating gives CASSPLARSYNEQFF. The gene calls are TRBV18 and TRBJ2-1; tentatively, D is TRBD2 (5 bases). The germline V gene encodes CDR1 KGHSH and CDR2 LQKENI. The CDR3 has 15 amino acids. Trimming removed 6 bases at V and 1 base at J, with 13 bases between.

CDR3 loop: CATSDPDYPTQYF. The CDR3 coding sequence is TGTGCCACCAGTGATCCCGACTATCCTACGCAGTATTTT. This chain connects TRBV24-1 to TRBJ2-3, with D perhaps matching TRBD2 (5 bases). V gave up 3 bases and J gave up 8 bases, with 11 bases separating them. Germline V CDR1 and CDR2: KGHDR, SFDVKD. The CDR3 consists of 13 residues.

This clonotype has a handful of counts. The rearrangement joins TRBV28 to TRBJ1-6; D unresolved. This CDR3 is built from 12 residues. Germline V lookup: CDR1 MDHEN, CDR2 SYDVKM. V was cut by 5 bases and J by 5 bases, with 4 bases left in between. The chain's CDR3 is CASSGNNSPLHF. CDR3 nucleotide sequence: TGTGCCAGCAGTGGTAATAATTCACCCCTCCACTTT.

The chain is built from TRBV6-2 or TRBV6-3 and TRBJ2-5; perhaps TRBD2 as D (7 bases). Trimming took 2 bases from V and 5 from J, leaving 15 bases between them. Looked up from germline, CDR1 is MNHEY and CDR2 is SVGEGT. This CDR3 has 15 residues. The CDR3 DNA is TGTGCCAGCAGTTACAGGGGGGGAGACGTGGAGACCCAGTACTTC. It translates to CASSYRGGDVETQYF.

This sequence joins TRBV4-2 and TRBJ2-6; 7 nucleotides match TRBD2. Germline assignment: CDR1 LGHNA and CDR2 YNFKEQ. The CDR3 extends over 19 amino acids. With 0 bases clipped from V and 0 bases from J, the junction kept 8 bases outside the gene matches. CDR3 loop: CASSQEGLAGGSGANVLTF. The CDR3 region has the DNA TGTGCCAGCAGCCAAGAAGGCTTAGCGGGCGGCTCTGGGGCCAACGTCCTGACTTTC.

In this sample, this clonotype turned up a few times. This chain joins TRBV10-3 and TRBJ2-4; TRBD1 matches 7 bases. V shed 3 bases and J 0 bases; nucleotides not matched to a gene: 5. Germline loops: CDR1 ENHRY, CDR2 SYGVKD. The CDR3 runs to 16 residues. The DNA of the CDR3 is TGTGCCATCAGTGAACGAGGGGGCTCAGCCAAAAACATTCAGTACTTC. It specifies CAISERGGSAKNIQYF.

This clonotype was seen many times. This sequence joins TRBV5-1 and TRBJ1-1; D possibly corresponds to TRBD1 (5 bases). The CDR3 extends over 14 amino acids. Germline loops: CDR1 SGHRS, CDR2 YFSETQ. Deletions cut 6 bases from V and 1 base from J, with 13 bases between. The CDR3: CASNPGDRNTEAFF. Written as DNA, the CDR3 is TGCGCCAGCAACCCGGGGGACCGGAACACTGAAGCTTTCTTT.

This clonotype was detected only a few times. The chain has TRBV20-1 and TRBJ2-3; D gene uncertain. The germline CDR1 and CDR2 sequences are DFQATT and SNEGSKA (reference sequence). With 0 bases removed from V and 7 bases from J, the gap between germline ends came to 8 bases. CDR3 length: 12 amino acids. CDR3 sequence: CSAREVLNTQYF. CDR3 coding DNA: TGCAGTGCTAGAGAGGTTCTGAATACGCAGTATTTT.

This clonotype was seen a few times. The chain combines TRBV14 with TRBJ1-1; D unresolved. Per germline, CDR1 SGHDN and CDR2 FVKESK. The CDR3 is made up of 15 amino acids. Trimming pared 1 base from V and 0 bases from J, leaving 9 bases between. The CDR3 nucleotides read TGTGCCAGCAGCCAAGGAAATGAGATGAACACTGAAGCTTTCTTT. Its translation: CASSQGNEMNTEAFF.

This clonotype was seen a handful of times. The chain joins TRBV6-5 to TRBJ2-2, with 10 positions matching TRBD2. With V trimmed by 6 bases and J by 0 bases, 7 bases remained unmatched. The germline CDR1 and CDR2 sequences are MNHEY and SVGAGI. The CDR3 extends over 17 amino acids. DNA for the CDR3: TGTGCCAGCAGCCGACCGGGACTAGCGACGAACACCGGGGAGCTGTTTTTT. Its translation is CASSRPGLATNTGELFF.

This clonotype has ten or more counts. The chain has TRBV12-3 or TRBV12-4 and TRBJ2-3; D not resolved. The CDR3 spans 13 residues. V was shortened by 3 bases and J by 4 bases, with 8 bases between the two germline ends. The CDR3 sequence: CASSLRRADTQYF. The CDR3 DNA sequence: TGTGCCAGCAGTTTGCGGCGTGCAGATACGCAGTATTTT.

There are a few counts of this clonotype. The V call is TRBV6-2 or TRBV6-3, the J call TRBJ2-3; a possible D gene is TRBD2 (6 bases). The germline V gene has CDR1 MNHEY and CDR2 SVGEGT. The CDR3 has 18 residues. Trimming removed 0 bases at V and 0 bases at J, with 16 bases between. The CDR3 loop reads CASSYSSDYSRSTDTQYF. The CDR3, as DNA: TGTGCCAGCAGTTACTCATCGGACTACTCTCGGAGCACAGATACGCAGTATTTT.

This clonotype showed up just a few times. The chain carries TRBV5-1 and TRBJ1-6, with D maybe TRBD1 (5 bases). The CDR3 extends over 14 amino acids. Trimming removed 6 bases at V and 3 bases at J, with 10 bases between. Per the germline V gene, CDR1 is SGHRS and CDR2 is YFSETQ. The CDR3 spells CASTRDYYNSPLHF. The CDR3 nucleotides are TGCGCCAGCACCCGGGACTACTATAATTCACCCCTCCACTTT.

CDR3 region: CDREIGSLPQPQHF. For the CDR3, the DNA is TGTGACCGAGAAATAGGGAGCCTCCCTCAGCCCCAGCATTTT. This sequence joins TRBV6-2 or TRBV6-3 and TRBJ1-5; D gene unclear. There are 14 residues in the CDR3. CDR1 and CDR2 from the germline V gene are MNHEY and SVGEGT.

This chain links TRBV7-2 with TRBJ2-2; 13 bases align to TRBD2. V lost 2 bases, J lost 5 bases, and 5 bases stayed unmatched. Germline CDR1 reads SGHTA; CDR2 reads FQGNSA. The length of the CDR3 is 17 residues. CDR3 region: CASSLSGLAGATGELFF. The CDR3 DNA is TGTGCCAGCAGCTTATCCGGACTAGCGGGGGCAACCGGGGAGCTGTTTTTT.

The chain links TRBV6-2 or TRBV6-3 to TRBJ2-3; 8 bases match TRBD2. V lost 2 bases to trimming and J lost 7 bases; unmatched junction nucleotides: 11. The CDR3 covers 16 residues. Germline assignment: CDR1 MNHEY and CDR2 SVGEGT. Here the CDR3 reads CASSYPSGTSRNTQYF. In DNA, the CDR3 is TGTGCCAGCAGTTACCCATCCGGGACTAGTCGGAATACGCAGTATTTT.